What follows describes a single TCR beta chain. Losses at the gene ends were 6 bases for V and 7 bases for J; bases not matched to a gene: 11. The CDR3 runs to 14 residues. The germline CDR1 and CDR2 sequences are MGHDK and SYGVNS. These data originate in a study of T-cell memory formation after mild COVID-19. As for the study in general: For the most part, TCR clusters were specific to one donor.

Each CDR3 protein is one row after TCRdb ran MiXCR on the 5' RACE reads. Of 560,000 or so distinct CDR3 sequences detected, 15% to 20% appear once; the ten largest clones hold around 7.8%. The sequencing input was PBMCs or a T cell subset sorted from them (not recorded which). V is TRBV25-1 and J is TRBJ1-1; 7 bases are a match to TRBD1. The sequence derives from an adult woman who had mild COVID-19 (a few samples of this study predate the infection). Cell type and time point are not known. The CDR3 sequence: CASRGLGNRGEAFF. The CDR3 DNA sequence: TGTGCCAGCAGAGGACTGGGGAACAGGGGTGAAGCTTTCTTT.